The TCR beta chain under discussion was sequenced for a study of Graves' ophthalmopathy and Graves' hyperthyroidism. Germline values: CDR1 SGHVS, CDR2 FQNEAQ. The CDR3 spans 12 residues. Trimming shortened V by 2 bases and J by 4 bases, and 6 bases separated the two germline ends. From RNA, the CDR3 regions of TCR beta chains were amplified and sequenced. First-round RT-PCR relied on HTBI primers, and a second-round multiplex PCR came next. TCRdb redid the calling of the multiplex PCR reads with MiXCR, one entry per CDR3 protein. The sample has about 740,000 distinct CDR3 sequences; roughly 40% are singletons. Study-wide findings and caveats: The blood repertoire also included most expanded thyroid clonotypes above 0.001 frequency.

This clonotype was seen a handful of times. Its antigen is undetermined. V gene TRBV7-8 combines with J gene TRBJ2-7; D is uncertain. The specimen was peripheral blood. The origin of this receptor is an adult man with Graves' ophthalmopathy. The CDR3 spells CASSLFGYEQYF. The CDR3 DNA reads as TGTGCCAGCAGCTTATTCGGTTACGAGCAGTACTTC.